Detailed here is one TCR beta chain. CDR3 length: 14 amino acids. Trimming removed 0 bases from V and 0 bases from J, with 6 bases in between. Germline values: CDR1 MNHEY, CDR2 SMNVEV (reference sequence). Primers used in a second PCR of roughly 6 to 12 cycles were a sample-barcoded 5' primer and a J-beta primer mix. TCRdb re-derived calls from the 5' RACE reads in MiXCR, one entry per CDR3 protein. The table lists fewer than 900,000 distinct CDR3 sequences, more than 40% of them singletons. These data are taken from a study of blood T cells in healthy people across ages. The chain recombines TRBV27 with TRBJ2-7; D remains unclear. The sample comprised blood. This clonotype was obtained from a woman aged 55-75 years in good health. The CDR3 reads CASSLSDGSYEQYF. In nucleotides, the CDR3 is TGTGCCAGCAGTTTATCGGACGGCTCCTACGAGCAGTACTTC.